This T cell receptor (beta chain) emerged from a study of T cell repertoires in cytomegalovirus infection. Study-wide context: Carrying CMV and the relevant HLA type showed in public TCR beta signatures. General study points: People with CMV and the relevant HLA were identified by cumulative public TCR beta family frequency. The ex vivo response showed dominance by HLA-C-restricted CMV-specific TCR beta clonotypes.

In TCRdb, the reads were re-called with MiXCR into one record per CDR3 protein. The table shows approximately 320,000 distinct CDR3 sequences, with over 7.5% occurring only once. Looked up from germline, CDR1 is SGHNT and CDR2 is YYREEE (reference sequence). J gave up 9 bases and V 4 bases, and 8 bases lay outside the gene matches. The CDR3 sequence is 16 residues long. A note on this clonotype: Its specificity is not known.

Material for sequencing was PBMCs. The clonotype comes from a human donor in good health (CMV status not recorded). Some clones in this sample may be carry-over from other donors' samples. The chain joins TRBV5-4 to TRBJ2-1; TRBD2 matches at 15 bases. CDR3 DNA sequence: TGTGCCAGCAGCCCAGGACTAGCGGGGGGGCGGAGTGAGCAGTTCTTC. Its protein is CASSPGLAGGRSEQFF.